The clone carrying this T cell receptor (beta chain) showed up just a few times. The source of the sample is a study of T cell changes during pregnancy in multiple sclerosis. Sequenced by immunoSEQ multiplex PCR; TCRdb stores in-frame clones only, minus some. The sample records roughly 57,000 clones, around 94% being singletons. The CDR3 sequence is 12 residues long. Germline assignment: CDR1 MNHEY and CDR2 SVGAGI. With 5 bases removed from V and 8 bases from J, the gap between germline ends came to 12 bases. The rearrangement links TRBV6-5 to TRBJ1-1; D unclear. This TCR derives from a female donor with multiple sclerosis, enrolled in a pregnancy study. Sequenced material: CD8+ T cells from peripheral blood mononuclear cells, taken after pregnancy. CDR3 residues: CASSDGMGEAFF. The DNA for the CDR3 is TGTGCCAGCAGTGACGGCATGGGCGAAGCTTTCTTT.